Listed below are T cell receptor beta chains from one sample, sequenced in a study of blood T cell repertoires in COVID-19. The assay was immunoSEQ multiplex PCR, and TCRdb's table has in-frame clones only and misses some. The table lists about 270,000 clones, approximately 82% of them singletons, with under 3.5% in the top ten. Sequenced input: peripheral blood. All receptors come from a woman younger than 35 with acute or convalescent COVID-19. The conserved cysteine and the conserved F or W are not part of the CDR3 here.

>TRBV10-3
AISESAAISGNTIY
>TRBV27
ASSPGDSKNYEQY
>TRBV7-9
ASSSNRDHDNEQY
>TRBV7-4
ASSSHPDATNEKLF
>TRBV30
AWTPGTTGEAF
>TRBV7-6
ASSSDRGETQY
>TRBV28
ASRIAGTGGSQPQH
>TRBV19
ASSIVFAGWQF
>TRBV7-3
ASSLGERGRRAEQF
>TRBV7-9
ASSFDGTGPFSD
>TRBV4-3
ASSQSGGNYGYT
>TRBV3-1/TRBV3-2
ASSHFSGDTQY
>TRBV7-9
ASSLGLAGRETQY
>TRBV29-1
STKQGSNTEAF
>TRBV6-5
ASRGQVYEKLF
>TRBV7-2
ASSSTGLADTQY
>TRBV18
ASSPPARVNRDTEAF
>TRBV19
ASNRGGSGSPLH
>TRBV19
ASSSTVTASGNTIY
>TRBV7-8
ASSLSSNTGELF
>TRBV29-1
SVRGAGGSTDTQY
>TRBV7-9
ASSTSVRTDTQY
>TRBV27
ASSLYMGKGLNSPLH
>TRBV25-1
ACRGDGYGYT
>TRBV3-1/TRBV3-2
ASTAEGYNSPLH
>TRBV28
ASSIAFGSLYEQY
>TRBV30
AWTQLVSDTQY
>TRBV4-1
ASSQGTERGLYEQY
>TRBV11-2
ASNGQGQTNEKLF
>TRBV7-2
ASKQAGGYEQY
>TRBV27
ASKIETGGYYEQY
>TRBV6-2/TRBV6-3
ASSRGTSGRLANEQF
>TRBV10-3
AISASAQSSGNTIY
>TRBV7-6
ASSRGTVGLYEQY
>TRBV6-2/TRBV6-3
ASSPALTSTDTQY